Listed here are 10 T cell receptor beta chains from one sample, sequenced in a study of human T cells and chemical hapten exposure. The sample's time point: patch test 2, 6 weeks after DPC sensitization. Treatment: therapeutic diphenylcyclopropenone sensitization with weekly scalp DPC. In TCRdb, the RACE reads were re-called with MiXCR into one record per CDR3 protein. The sample consists of about 55,000 distinct CDR3 sequences, 9.5% to 10% of them appearing once. The starting material was whole blood, obtained in connection with sensitization to the hapten diphenylcyclopropenone (DPC). These receptors were collected from a woman between 45 and 65 years old with alopecia areata. Some clones in this sample may be carry-over from other donors' samples.

The chain has TRBV7-9 and TRBJ1-6, with D unresolved. V lost 5 bases, J lost 7 bases, and 15 bases lay in between. Germline V lookup: CDR1 SEHNR, CDR2 FQNEAQ (reference sequence). The CDR3 has 15 residues. CDR3 in DNA: TGTGCCAGCAGCCCACGGCCGTTAAACAATTCACCCCTCCACTTT. It codes for CASSPRPLNNSPLHF.

Only a few counts were recorded for this clonotype. This chain uses TRBV18 with TRBJ2-1; TRBD1 matches 7 bases. The CDR3 runs 16 residues. The germline gives CDR1 KGHSH, CDR2 LQKENI. Trimming at V came to 2 bases and at J to 5 bases, leaving 9 bases not matched to a gene. CDR3 coding DNA: TGTGCCAGCTCACCAAGCGAGACAGGGAACAACAATGAGCAGTTCTTC. It specifies CASSPSETGNNNEQFF.

The CDR3, as DNA: TGTGCCAGCAGCTTAGCTTCACAGGGGGCGATATCCTACGAGCAGTACTTC. It is translated as CASSLASQGAISYEQYF. The rearrangement joins TRBV7-2 to TRBJ2-7; 9 bases match TRBD1. Per germline, CDR1 SGHTA and CDR2 FQGNSA. The CDR3 is made up of 17 amino acids. V was pared by 0 bases and J by 1 base, with 7 bases of the junction left unmatched.

This clonotype has at least ten counts. The chain recombines TRBV12-3 or TRBV12-4 with TRBJ1-5; D perhaps matches TRBD1 (5 bases). Trimming removed 4 bases at V and 7 bases at J, with 11 bases between. The CDR3 covers 13 residues. The CDR3 nucleotides are TGTGCCAGCAGTTATAGGGGTGACCAGCCCCAGCATTTT. Its protein is CASSYRGDQPQHF.

This clonotype has at least ten counts. The chain carries TRBV20-1 and TRBJ1-2, with 7 bases that match TRBD1. This CDR3 has 14 amino acids. Germline V gene sequence: CDR1 DFQATT, CDR2 SNEGSKA (reference sequence). Trimming at V came to 1 base and at J to 2 bases, leaving 4 bases not matched to a gene. CDR3 sequence (DNA): TGCAGTGCTAGAGGAGTCAGGGGGAACTATGGCTACACCTTC. This codes for CSARGVRGNYGYTF.

This clonotype was recorded a few times. CDR3: CASSSVGAWEANVLTF. CDR3 nucleotide sequence: TGTGCCAGCAGTTCAGTCGGGGCGTGGGAGGCCAACGTCCTGACTTTC. The J gene is TRBJ2-6, the V gene TRBV28; D assignment may be TRBD1 or TRBD2 (5 bases each). The CDR3 has 16 amino acids. Per germline, CDR1 MDHEN and CDR2 SYDVKM. V was pared by 4 bases and J by 6 bases, with 16 bases between.

This clonotype has at least ten counts. The chain employs TRBV2 and TRBJ2-3, with a possible D match to TRBD1 (5 bases). V lost 4 bases and J 0 bases, leaving 11 bases between the germline ends. From germline, CDR1 is SNHLY and CDR2 FYNNEI. The CDR3 is 15 residues long. The CDR3 spells CASSGTNYSTDTQYF. In DNA, the CDR3 is TGTGCCAGCAGTGGGACAAATTACAGCACAGATACGCAGTATTTT.

This clonotype occurred a few times. The chain recombines TRBV6-1 with TRBJ2-7, with D possibly matching TRBD1 (5 bases). The CDR3 spans 15 residues. CDR1 and CDR2 (germline): MNHNS, SASEGT. The germline V and J ends were trimmed by 6 bases and 0 bases, with 15 bases remaining between them. The CDR3 protein is CASRPRAGLSYEQYF. CDR3 sequence (DNA): TGTGCCAGCAGACCTAGGGCAGGGCTCTCCTACGAGCAGTACTTC.

This chain connects TRBV3-1 to TRBJ1-1, with D perhaps TRBD1 (6 bases). V lost 0 bases, J lost 9 bases, and 11 bases lay in between. This CDR3 spans 13 amino acids. Germline values: CDR1 LGHDT, CDR2 YNNKEL (reference sequence). The CDR3 spells CASSQDGQRKAFF. The CDR3 DNA reads TGTGCCAGCAGCCAAGACGGACAGCGAAAAGCTTTCTTT.

This clonotype has only a few counts. This chain links TRBV12-3 or TRBV12-4 with TRBJ2-2, with D unclear. V lost 2 bases and J lost 1, with 8 bases in between. This CDR3 spans 15 amino acids. The CDR3 reads CASSLTEKNTGELFF. The CDR3 DNA reads as TGTGCCAGCAGTTTAACGGAGAAGAACACCGGGGAGCTGTTTTTT.